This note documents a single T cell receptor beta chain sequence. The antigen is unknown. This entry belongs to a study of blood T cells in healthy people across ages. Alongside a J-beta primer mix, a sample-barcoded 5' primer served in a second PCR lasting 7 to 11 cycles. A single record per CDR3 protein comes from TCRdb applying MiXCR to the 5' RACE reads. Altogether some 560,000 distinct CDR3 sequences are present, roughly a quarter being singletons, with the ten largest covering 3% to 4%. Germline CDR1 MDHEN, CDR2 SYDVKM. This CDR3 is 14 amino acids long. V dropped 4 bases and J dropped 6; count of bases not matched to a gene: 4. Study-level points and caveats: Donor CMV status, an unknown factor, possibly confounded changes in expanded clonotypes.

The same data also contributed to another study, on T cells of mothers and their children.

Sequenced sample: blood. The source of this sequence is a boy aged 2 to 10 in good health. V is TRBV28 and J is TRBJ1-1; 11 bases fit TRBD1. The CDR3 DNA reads TGTGCCAGCAGTTCGGGACAGGGGGGTGCTGAAGCTTTCTTT. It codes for CASSSGQGGAEAFF.